Below are 24 T cell receptor beta chains sequenced from a single sample in a study of T cell repertoires in cytomegalovirus infection. TCRdb reprocessed the reads with MiXCR, giving one entry per CDR3 protein. The repertoire holds hundreds of thousands of distinct CDR3 sequences, with about 24% as singletons. Sequenced sample: CD8+ T cells from PBMCs. All receptors come from a human donor in good health (CMV status not recorded). Some clones in this sample may be carry-over from other donors' samples.

This clonotype was seen ten or more times. The V gene is TRBV7-9, the J gene TRBJ2-7; 7 bases agree with TRBD1. The CDR3 is 16 residues long. CDR1 and CDR2 from the germline V gene are SEHNR and FQNEAQ (reference sequence). The trim removed 0 bases at V and 2 bases at J, leaving 7 bases unmatched. DNA for the CDR3: TGTGCCAGCAGCTTAGCAGAGGGACAGTTAGCCTACGAGCAGTACTTC. Translating it yields CASSLAEGQLAYEQYF.

This clonotype was counted at least ten times. The V gene is TRBV7-2, the J gene TRBJ1-2; D uncertain. The CDR3 covers 14 residues. The V end was cut by 1 base, the J end by 1 base, with 7 bases between. CDR1 and CDR2 from the germline V gene are SGHTA and FQGNSA. CDR3 loop: CASSLDASNYGYTF. CDR3 DNA sequence: TGTGCCAGCAGCTTAGACGCCAGTAACTATGGCTACACCTTC.

This clonotype was counted between two and nine times. V usage is TRBV12-3 or TRBV12-4 and J usage is TRBJ2-7, with 7 bases that match TRBD1. This CDR3 spans 16 amino acids. V gave up 6 bases and J gave up 2 bases; unmatched junction bases: 13. CDR3 residues: CASSETPGQITYEQYF. CDR3 in DNA: TGTGCCAGCAGCGAGACCCCGGGACAGATAACCTACGAGCAGTACTTC.

This chain connects TRBV9 to TRBJ2-7; D is undetermined. The CDR3 has 14 residues. Germline-derived CDR1 and CDR2 are SGDLS and YYNGEE. With 4 bases removed from V and 0 bases from J, the gap between germline ends came to 11 bases. CDR3 region: CASSYAQNSYEQYF. The CDR3 bases are TGTGCCAGCAGCTACGCCCAGAACTCCTACGAGCAGTACTTC.

The chain recombines TRBV5-1 with TRBJ2-1, with TRBD1 identical over 7 bases. Trimming at V came to 2 bases and at J to 9 bases, leaving 11 bases not matched to a gene. Germline CDR1 is SGHRS and CDR2 is YFSETQ. CDR3 length: 15 residues. The CDR3 spells CASSLQGSGTIEQFF. The CDR3 region has the DNA TGCGCCAGCAGCTTACAGGGGTCTGGTACGATTGAGCAGTTCTTC.

This clonotype was counted ten times or more. The CDR3 nucleotides are TGTGCCAGCAGCGACAGACAGGGAGTCATGTACGAGCAGTACTTC. This translates into CASSDRQGVMYEQYF. The V call is TRBV7-8, the J call TRBJ2-7, with 7 bases aligning to TRBD1. From germline, CDR1 is SGHVS and CDR2 FQNEAQ. The junction had 11 bases not matched to a gene; V was cut back by 5 bases and J by 4 bases. CDR3 length: 15 amino acids. Variable domain in full (rest from reference TRBV7-8 and TRBJ2-7): GAGVSQSPRYKVAKRGQDVALRCDPISGHVSLFWYQQALGQGPEFLTYFQNEAQLDKSGLPSDRFFAERPEGSVSTLKIQRTQQEDSAVYLCASSDRQGVMYEQYFGPGTRLTVT.

This clonotype was found a few times. The genes are TRBV5-5 and TRBJ2-1; D may be TRBD1 (5 bases). The CDR3 is 14 amino acids. Trimming stripped 4 bases from V and 8 bases from J, with 16 bases between. Per germline, CDR1 SGHKS and CDR2 YYEKEE (reference sequence). The CDR3 spells CASSPVLGPDEQFF. In nucleotides, the CDR3 is TGTGCCAGCAGCCCGGTTCTGGGGCCCGATGAGCAGTTCTTC.

This clonotype has just a few counts. CDR3 nucleotides: TGTGCCAGCAGCTCCACGACAGGGTCAGAGACCCAGTACTTC. Protein product: CASSSTTGSETQYF. The rearrangement links TRBV11-1 to TRBJ2-5, with TRBD1 matching 7 bases. The length of the CDR3 is 14 residues. CDR1 and CDR2 (germline): SGHAT, FQDESV (reference sequence). J lost 4 bases, V lost 4 bases, and 6 bases had no gene match.

This clonotype has a handful of counts. The gene calls are TRBV28 and TRBJ1-1; 7 positions match TRBD1. This CDR3 has 14 amino acids. V was pared by 8 bases and J by 0 bases, with 6 bases of the junction left unmatched. The V gene's germline CDR1 is MDHEN and CDR2 SYDVKM. The CDR3 nucleotides read TGTGCCAGCGGACCGGGACAGTTGAACACTGAAGCTTTCTTT. Encoded protein: CASGPGQLNTEAFF.

This chain links TRBV6-6 with TRBJ2-1; D is undetermined. Trimming pared 2 bases from V and 9 bases from J, leaving 8 bases between. CDR3 length equals 12 residues. In germline, CDR1 is MNHNY, CDR2 SVGAGI (reference sequence). The CDR3 DNA reads TGTGCCAGCAGTTACGCGAACCGTGAGCAGTTCTTC. It encodes CASSYANREQFF.

This clonotype has only one observation. Germline and junction disagree at one end, which may indicate a read error. This chain joins TRBV5-6 and TRBJ2-7; 10 bases are shared with TRBD2. Per the germline V gene, CDR1 is SGHDT and CDR2 is YYEEEE. This CDR3 contains 17 residues. The CDR3 DNA is TGTGCCAGCAGCTTGTACCTAGCGGGGGTTCTTACCTACGAGCGGTACTTC. Its protein is CASSLYLAGVLTYERYF.

This clonotype was found many times. V gene TRBV7-2 combines with J gene TRBJ1-1; D uncertain. Germline loops: CDR1 SGHTA, CDR2 FQGNSA. The CDR3 has 11 residues. Trimming took off 7 bases at V and 7 bases at J, with 10 bases between the two ends. The CDR3, as DNA: TGTGCCAGCACCCTTGAGGATGAAGCTTTCTTT. It encodes CASTLEDEAFF. Filled out from reference TRBV7-2 and TRBJ1-1, the complete variable domain reads GAGVSQSPSNKVTEKGKDVELRCDPISGHTALYWYRQSLGQGLEFLIYFQGNSAPDKSGLPSDRFSAERTGGSVSTLTIQRTQQEDSAVYLCASTLEDEAFFGQGTRLTVV.

This clonotype was seen a handful of times. The chain combines TRBV23-1 with TRBJ1-2, with 11 bases that match TRBD1. TRBV23-1 is labeled an ORF, and its function is uncertain. The CDR3 runs 15 residues. Trimming cost V 3 bases and J 4 bases; bases outside gene matches: 4. The CDR3 loop reads CASSHWDRGFYGYTF. DNA of the CDR3: TGCGCCAGCAGTCATTGGGACAGGGGGTTCTATGGCTACACCTTC.

The genes are TRBV20-1 and TRBJ2-3, with 12 bases that match TRBD2. Germline CDR1 is DFQATT and CDR2 is SNEGSKA (reference sequence). The CDR3 has 18 residues. Trimming took 2 bases from V and 0 from J; bases not matched to a gene: 9. The CDR3 nucleotides read TGCAGTGCTAGATCGGGGACTAGCGGGCCCCCTAGCACAGATACGCAGTATTTT. Translation: CSARSGTSGPPSTDTQYF.

This clonotype was recorded at least ten times. The chain couples TRBV11-1 to TRBJ1-2, with D perhaps TRBD1 (5 bases). The ends were cut back, 4 bases at V and 0 bases at J, with 12 bases in the middle. Germline V gene lookup returns CDR1 SGHAT and CDR2 FQDESV (reference sequence). The CDR3 sequence is 15 residues long. In DNA form, the CDR3 reads TGTGCCAGCAGCTCACCGGGGCCTACTAACTATGGCTACACCTTC. It codes for CASSSPGPTNYGYTF.

This clonotype was seen only a few times. V and J are TRBV24-1 and TRBJ2-3, with a weak D call TRBD1 (5 bases). CDR3 length: 19 amino acids. The V end was cut by 0 bases, the J end by 2 bases, with 20 bases between. The germline CDR1 and CDR2 sequences are KGHDR and SFDVKD. The CDR3 spells CATSDLPDPPNRNTDTQYF. In DNA, the CDR3 is TGTGCCACCAGTGATTTGCCCGACCCCCCAAACAGGAACACAGATACGCAGTATTTT.

This chain links TRBV27 with TRBJ1-2; 7 bases are shared with TRBD1. V was clipped by 0 bases and J by 6 bases; unmatched bases: 4. In germline, CDR1 is MNHEY, CDR2 SMNVEV (reference sequence). The length of the CDR3 is 14 residues. The CDR3 DNA is TGTGCCAGCAGTTTATCAGGGGGCGCCAATGGCTACACCTTC. Its translation: CASSLSGGANGYTF.

The gene calls are TRBV5-1 and TRBJ1-1; no clear D. The CDR3 contains 17 residues. V was shortened by 0 bases and J by 3 bases, with 18 bases between the two germline ends. From germline, CDR1 is SGHRS and CDR2 YFSETQ. The CDR3 region is CASSLAGLGRRYTEAFF. The DNA of the CDR3 is TGCGCCAGCAGCTTGGCCGGGCTCGGACGGAGATACACTGAAGCTTTCTTT.

A word on this clonotype: Germline is not matched at one junction end, which may reflect a read error. The CDR3 bases are TGCAATGCTAGGGACAGGGGGCAGTACGAGCAGTACTTC. The encoded protein is CNARDRGQYEQYF. This rearrangement joins TRBV20-1 to TRBJ2-7, with TRBD1 matching over 12 bases. CDR3 size: 13 residues. Germline CDR1 and CDR2: DFQATT and SNEGSKA (reference sequence).

The genes are TRBV29-1 and TRBJ1-2; TRBD1 might be the D (6 bases). Trimming stripped 6 bases from V and 4 bases from J, with 15 bases between. The CDR3 consists of 13 residues. The V gene's germline CDR1 is SQVTM and CDR2 ANQGSEA. CDR3 region: CSVPPGASYGYTF. CDR3 DNA: TGCAGCGTCCCCCCGGGGGCAAGCTATGGCTACACCTTC.

The chain couples TRBV6-2 or TRBV6-3 to TRBJ1-5, with 12 bases fitting TRBD1. Unmatched junction bases numbered 8, after V lost 5 bases and J lost 6 bases. This CDR3 comprises 16 residues. Germline lookup yields CDR1 MNHEY and CDR2 SVGEGT. As DNA, the CDR3 is TGTGCCAGCAGTAAACCGGGACAGGGGGCGGGTCAGCCCCAGCATTTT. Translating it yields CASSKPGQGAGQPQHF.

This clonotype has more than one count but fewer than ten. The J gene is TRBJ2-2, the V gene TRBV19, with D uncertain. Looked up from germline, CDR1 is LNHDA and CDR2 is SQIVND (reference sequence). The CDR3 is made up of 13 amino acids. Trimming took 3 bases from V and 7 from J, leaving 9 bases between them. For the CDR3, the DNA is TGTGCCAGTAGTATCGGCGGAATCGGGGAGCTGTTTTTT. This sequence encodes CASSIGGIGELFF.

This clonotype was seen only a few times. This chain connects TRBV28 to TRBJ2-2; 8 bases match TRBD2. Germline V gene sequence: CDR1 MDHEN, CDR2 SYDVKM. The CDR3 has 16 residues. V lost 5 bases, J lost 1 base, and 6 bases stayed unmatched. The CDR3 reads CASSAGLDENTGELFF. CDR3 nucleotides: TGTGCCAGCAGTGCGGGACTAGATGAGAACACCGGGGAGCTGTTTTTT.

A word on this clonotype: Its ends do not fully match the called genes, so a read error is possible. The chain links TRBV28 to TRBJ2-5; D is unresolved. The germline V gene has CDR1 MDHEN and CDR2 SYDVKM. This CDR3 has 17 amino acids. CDR3 bases: TGTGCCAGCAGTTCATCCACCGAGGCCCCCTACCAGGAGACCCAGTACTTC. It specifies CASSSSTEAPYQETQYF. Filled out from reference TRBV28 and TRBJ2-5, the complete variable domain reads DVKVTQSSRYLVKRTGEKVFLECVQDMDHENMFWYRQDPGLGLRLIYFSYDVKMKEKGDIPEGYSVSREKKERFSLILESASTNQTSMYLCASSSSTEAPYQETQYFGPGTRLLVL.